This TCR beta chain was found in a study of T cell repertoires in cytomegalovirus infection. Whole-study results and caveats: HLA-C-restricted CMV-specific TCR beta clonotypes were dominant in the ex vivo response. Summed public TCR beta family frequency identified CMV carriers bearing the relevant HLA.

Many counts were recorded for this clonotype. Its target is unknown. TCRdb re-derived calls from the reads in MiXCR, one entry per CDR3 protein. The sample has some 220,000 distinct CDR3 sequences, 12% seen once; the top ten hold 1.5% to 2%. Germline V gene sequence: CDR1 MDHEN, CDR2 SYDVKM. The CDR3 runs to 14 residues. Trimming shortened V by 2 bases and J by 3 bases, and 10 bases separated the two germline ends. J is TRBJ2-5 and V is TRBV28; tentatively, D is TRBD1 (6 bases). Sequenced sample: PBMCs. The clonotype originates from a human donor in good health (CMV status not recorded). Some clones in this sample may be carry-over from other donors' samples. The CDR3 protein is CASSLGQYEETQYF. The CDR3 nucleotides read TGTGCCAGCAGTTTAGGACAGTATGAAGAGACCCAGTACTTC.